This TCR beta chain was obtained from a study of a mutant IDH1 vaccine in newly diagnosed glioma. A word on this clone: Its matching antigen is unknown.

As for time point: baseline, week 1 (first vaccination visit). Treatment described: pre-vaccination baseline after standard-of-care therapy. The data were produced by immunoSEQ multiplex PCR, yet TCRdb's version contains in-frame clones alone and is incomplete. The sample consists of about 59,000 clones, around 90% of them appearing once. Study results and limitations: Vaccine-induced immune responses were detected in around 93% of patients. It seemed that pseudoprogression was not linked to changes in the top peripheral T cell clonotypes.

V lost 2 bases to trimming and J lost 9 bases; unmatched junction nucleotides: 13. The length of the CDR3 is 17 residues. CDR1 is GTSNPN, CDR2 SVGIG, per germline (reference sequence). V usage is TRBV30 and J usage is TRBJ2-1; TRBD2 aligns across 13 bases. The TCR comes from a man in his fifties with glioma. This specimen consisted of PBMCs, obtained from a glioma patient treated with radiotherapy, temozolomide or both. CDR3 in amino acids: CAWSTTGLAGVSGEQFF. CDR3 coding DNA: TGTGCCTGGAGTACCACCGGACTAGCGGGAGTTTCCGGTGAGCAGTTCTTC. The full variable domain, with the rest looked up from reference TRBV30 and TRBJ2-1, is SQTIHQWPATLVQPVGSPLSLECTVEGTSNPNLYWYRQAAGRGLQLLFYSVGIGQISSEVPQNLSASRPQDRQFILSSKKLLLSDSGFYLCAWSTTGLAGVSGEQFFGPGTRLTVL.